This TCR beta chain was identified during a study of cytomegalovirus exposure and HLA in healthy donors. On the study more broadly: Of the donors genotyped, 398 in all, 75% to 85% fell in the Caucasian-associated ancestry cluster. Study-level results: Presence/absence analyses assumed roughly uniform sequencing depth across donors, which may not hold. The sole available immune exposure information was CMV serostatus. In a later analysis, a missense DCLRE1C variant was linked to TCR beta V- and J-gene trimming.

The junction had 8 bases not matched to a gene; V was cut back by 9 bases and J by 1 base. In germline, CDR1 is LNHDA, CDR2 SQIVND (reference sequence). This CDR3 has 16 residues. The PCR ran on 60 Vbeta and 13 Jbeta primers. Data came from immunoSEQ multiplex PCR; TCRdb stores just in-frame clones and leaves some out. The table records approximately 190,000 clones, approximately 80% of them present only once. A remark on this clone: Antigen unknown.

Sequencing used PBMCs. This TCR was recovered from a man aged 35 to 55 in good health and CMV-seropositive. This chain connects TRBV19 to TRBJ2-1, with TRBD2 identical over 11 bases. The CDR3 spells CASKTSGSTSYNEQFF. As DNA, the CDR3 is TGTGCCAGCAAAACTAGCGGGAGTACTTCCTACAATGAGCAGTTCTTC.